Below, one TCR beta chain is given with its context. These data originate in a study of blood T cell repertoires in COVID-19. Study-level information: Sources were T cells, B-cell-depleted T cells, or PBMCs; the material itself was cDNA or gDNA.

Donors were grouped by their self-reported clinical history. In the source study's methods: Researchers report that nucleated cell counts were estimated from reference gene primer amplification. Using immunoSEQ multiplex PCR, the repertoire was profiled, and TCRdb retains in-frame clones only, with some absent. The V and J calls and clone size are taken from that table; D and trimming were inferred from the DNA. The repertoire includes 250,000 to 350,000 clones, around 85% of them detected once, and roughly 4.3% sits in the top ten. The V gene lost 7 bases and the J gene lost 0 bases, with 13 bases spanning the gap. The CDR3 is 14 residues long. Germline V gene data show CDR1 as MNHEY and CDR2 as SVGAGI.

This rearrangement joins TRBV6-5 to TRBJ2-7; D is undetermined. The sequenced sample was PBMCs or T cells enriched from blood (not recorded which). This sequence was found in a woman aged 25 to 39 who had recovered from COVID-19. The CDR3 nucleotides read TGTGCCAGCACAGGCAAAAATGGCTCCTACGAGCAGTACTTC. It specifies CASTGKNGSYEQYF.